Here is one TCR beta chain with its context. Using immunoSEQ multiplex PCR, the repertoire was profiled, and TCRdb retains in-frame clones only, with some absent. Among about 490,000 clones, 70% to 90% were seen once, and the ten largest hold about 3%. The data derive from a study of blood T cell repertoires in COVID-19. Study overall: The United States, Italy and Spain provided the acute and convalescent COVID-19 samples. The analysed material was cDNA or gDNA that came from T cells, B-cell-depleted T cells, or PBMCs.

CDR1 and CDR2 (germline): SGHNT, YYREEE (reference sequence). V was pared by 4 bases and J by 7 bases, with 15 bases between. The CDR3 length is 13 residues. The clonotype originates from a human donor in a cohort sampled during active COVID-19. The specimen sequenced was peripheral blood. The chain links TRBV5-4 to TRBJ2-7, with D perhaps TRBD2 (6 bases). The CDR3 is CASSQPGAWEQYF. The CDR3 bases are TGTGCCAGCAGCCAACCGGGAGCTTGGGAGCAGTACTTC.